The 15 T cell receptor beta chains listed next were all sequenced from one sample in a study of T cell responses to AZD1222 COVID-19 vaccine. Libraries were prepared by immunoSEQ multiplex PCR; TCRdb keeps only in-frame clonotypes and omits some of them. The sample contains 160,000 or so clones, 80% to 90% of which appear only once. The sample here was peripheral blood, taken 28 days after the second AZD1222 dose. Receptors were obtained from an adult who received the AZD1222 COVID-19 vaccine.

V gene TRBV19 combines with J gene TRBJ2-1; no clear D gene. The V end was cut by 3 bases, the J end by 9 bases, with 15 bases between. Germline V gives CDR1 LNHDA, CDR2 SQIVND (reference sequence). CDR3 length equals 14 residues. CDR3 sequence reads: CASSILPLTGEQFF. The DNA for the CDR3 is TGTGCCAGTAGTATTCTCCCCCTCACGGGTGAGCAGTTCTTC.

This clone occurred a few times. The chain recombines TRBV7-9 with TRBJ2-5; D is possibly TRBD1 (5 bases). Germline CDR1 is SEHNR and CDR2 is FQNEAQ (reference sequence). Trimming left V 8 bases short and J 5 bases short, with 21 bases between. The CDR3 has 15 amino acids. For the CDR3, the DNA is TGTGCCAGCTCCCAAAGGGGCCAGGGTCCGGAGACCCAGTACTTC. This gives the protein CASSQRGQGPETQYF.

This sequence joins TRBV30 and TRBJ1-2, with a weak D call TRBD1 (5 bases). Germline CDR1 is GTSNPN and CDR2 is SVGIG (reference sequence). The CDR3 sequence is 13 residues long. The V end was cut by 2 bases, the J end by 7 bases, with 14 bases between. CDR3 residues: CAWSPGTKSGYTF. CDR3 DNA sequence: TGTGCCTGGAGTCCCGGGACGAAGAGTGGCTACACCTTC.

The chain couples TRBV7-2 to TRBJ2-3; the match to TRBD2 covers 14 bases. Germline-derived CDR1 and CDR2 are SGHTA and FQGNSA. The CDR3 has 17 residues. V lost 2 bases to trimming and J lost 7 bases; unmatched junction nucleotides: 8. The CDR3 DNA sequence: TGTGCCAGCAGCTTAAGGGGACTAGCGGGAGACTCTCATACGCAGTATTTT. Translated: CASSLRGLAGDSHTQYF.

This clone showed up just a few times. The chain uses TRBV5-1 and TRBJ1-1; maybe TRBD1 (5 bases). From germline, CDR1 is SGHRS and CDR2 YFSETQ. The CDR3 has 17 residues. Trimming pared 0 bases from V and 0 bases from J, leaving 15 bases between. In nucleotides, the CDR3 is TGCGCCAGCAGCTTGGCTGGGGACCTGCCTTTGAACACTGAAGCTTTCTTT. Translating gives CASSLAGDLPLNTEAFF.

The chain combines TRBV7-8 with TRBJ2-5; TRBD1 might be the D (6 bases). CDR1 is SGHVS and CDR2 is FQNEAQ in the germline V gene. This CDR3 spans 14 amino acids. V lost 3 bases and J lost 2, with 10 bases in between. The CDR3 nucleotides read TGTGCCAGCAGCTTCGGACAGCTACAAGAGACCCAGTACTTC. This codes for CASSFGQLQETQYF.

V and J are TRBV3-1 (or the pseudogene TRBV3-2) and TRBJ1-2, with TRBD1 identical over 9 bases. The germline V gene has CDR1 LGHDT and CDR2 YNNKEL (reference sequence). This CDR3 spans 16 amino acids. J gave up 5 bases and V 1 base, and 8 bases lay outside the gene matches. For the CDR3, the DNA is TGTGCCAGCAGCCAAGTCGGGACAGGGAAAGGGTATGGCTACACCTTC. It codes for CASSQVGTGKGYGYTF.

This clone was picked up one time. V and J are TRBV7-3 and TRBJ2-2; D uncertain. The CDR3 is 16 residues long. CDR1 and CDR2 (germline): SGHTA, FQGTGA. The germline V and J ends were trimmed by 0 bases and 1 base, with 9 bases remaining between them. CDR3 loop: CASSLTGRLNTGELFF. The CDR3 DNA is TGTGCCAGCAGCTTAACGGGCAGGTTGAACACCGGGGAGCTGTTTTTT.

This sequence joins TRBV6-2 or TRBV6-3 and TRBJ2-2, with D perhaps TRBD2 (5 bases). The V end was cut by 2 bases, the J end by 6 bases, with 7 bases between. The V gene's germline CDR1 is MNHEY and CDR2 SVGEGT. CDR3 length: 13 amino acids. CDR3 nucleotides: TGTGCCAGCAGTTACGTCGGGGCCGGGGAGCTGTTTTTT. Translating it yields CASSYVGAGELFF.

This rearrangement joins TRBV11-3 to TRBJ2-7; tentative D call: TRBD1 (6 bases). The CDR3 is 13 residues long. V was shortened by 5 bases and J by 1 base, with 9 bases between the two germline ends. Germline-derived CDR1 and CDR2 are SGHNT and YENEEA. The CDR3 is CASSPTGSYEQYF. The CDR3 coding sequence is TGTGCCAGCAGCCCTACAGGGTCCTACGAGCAGTACTTC. The full variable domain, in which reference TRBV11-3 and TRBJ2-7 provide the parts outside the CDR3, is EAGVVQSPRYKIIEKKQPVAFWCNPISGHNTLYWYLQNLGQGPELLIRYENEEAVDDSQLPKDRFSAERLKGVDSTLKIQPAELGDSAVYLCASSPTGSYEQYFGPGTRLTVT.

The table lists this clone with a count of one. The chain couples TRBV2 to TRBJ2-1; the D is unclear. The length of the CDR3 is 11 residues. The germline CDR1 and CDR2 sequences are SNHLY and FYNNEI. V lost 4 bases and J 8 bases, leaving 6 bases between the germline ends. In nucleotides, the CDR3 is TGTGCCAGCAGTGGAGAGCATGAGCAGTTCTTC. Protein sequence: CASSGEHEQFF.

V gene TRBV11-3 combines with J gene TRBJ2-3, with a weak D call TRBD2 (6 bases). Germline V gives CDR1 SGHNT, CDR2 YENEEA. V lost 5 bases and J 5 bases, leaving 20 bases between the germline ends. The CDR3 contains 16 residues. CDR3: CASSPGRLPGKDTQYF. DNA of the CDR3: TGTGCCAGCAGCCCGGGGAGGTTACCCGGGAAAGATACGCAGTATTTT.

The chain employs TRBV28 and TRBJ2-1, with D perhaps being TRBD1 or TRBD2 (6 bases each). V shed 10 bases and J shed 1 base, with 14 bases lying between them. The CDR3 is 14 residues long. Germline CDR1 MDHEN, CDR2 SYDVKM. The CDR3 protein is CATARGGSYNEQFF. CDR3 coding DNA: TGTGCCACCGCGAGAGGGGGGTCCTACAATGAGCAGTTCTTC.

The chain couples TRBV5-1 to TRBJ2-5; D might be TRBD1 (5 bases). The CDR3 sequence is 12 residues long. Germline V gives CDR1 SGHRS, CDR2 YFSETQ. The ends were cut back, 4 bases at V and 5 bases at J, with 9 bases in the middle. DNA for the CDR3: TGCGCCAGCAGCGCCTGGGGCGAGACCCAGTACTTC. Residues: CASSAWGETQYF.

This chain connects TRBV7-9 to TRBJ2-1; the D call may be TRBD1 or TRBD2 (5 bases each). Germline-derived CDR1 and CDR2 are SEHNR and FQNEAQ (reference sequence). Between the trimmed V and J ends, which lost 5 bases and 5 bases, there was a span of 10 bases. This CDR3 contains 13 residues. CDR3 in amino acids: CASSTGLNNEQFF. The DNA for the CDR3 is TGTGCCAGCAGCACAGGACTTAACAATGAGCAGTTCTTC.